This TCR beta chain was retrieved from a study of T cell responses to AZD1222 COVID-19 vaccine. Broader study findings: Repertoire collection took place solely once the T cell response had peaked.

V dropped 5 bases and J dropped 5; count of bases not matched to a gene: 5. Germline V gives CDR1 SGHTA, CDR2 FQGNSA. The CDR3 consists of 13 residues. Concerning this clone itself: Its target is not known.

The method was immunoSEQ multiplex PCR; TCRdb's version includes in-frame clones alone and lacks a portion of them. The table records some 150,000 clones, 89% of them present only once. V usage is TRBV7-2 and J usage is TRBJ2-7, with 8 bases lining up with TRBD1. The sequencing used peripheral blood, collected on day 0 of AZD1222 vaccination. The receptor was derived from an adult in good health. The chain's CDR3 is CASSGWTGNEQYF. The DNA for the CDR3 is TGTGCCAGCAGCGGCTGGACAGGGAACGAGCAGTACTTC.